This T cell receptor (beta chain) is drawn from a study of cytomegalovirus exposure and HLA in healthy donors. The ends lost 4 bases at V and 6 bases at J; junction bases unmatched: 7. Germline V gene sequence: CDR1 SEHNR, CDR2 FQNEAQ (reference sequence). This CDR3 spans 15 amino acids. Libraries were prepared by immunoSEQ multiplex PCR; TCRdb keeps only in-frame clonotypes and omits some of them. The sample has some 260,000 clones, more than 75% seen once; the top ten hold around 11%. The sequenced sample consisted of PBMCs. The chain combines TRBV7-9 with TRBJ1-2; TRBD1 matches 11 bases. The clonotype originates from a young man in good health and CMV-seropositive. The CDR3 here is CASSWRDRGKDGYTF. CDR3 coding DNA: TGTGCCAGCAGCTGGCGGGACAGGGGGAAAGATGGCTACACCTTC.